The 30 T cell receptor beta chains listed next were all sequenced from one sample in a study of blood T cell repertoires in COVID-19. Clones were read by immunoSEQ multiplex PCR, and TCRdb kept only the in-frame ones, dropping some. The profile shows around 30,000 clones, approximately 85% of them singletons. Source material: peripheral blood. The receptor source for this set is a man aged 60-69 years with active COVID-19.

The chain joins TRBV6-1 to TRBJ1-5, with 10 bases that match TRBD1. The germline V gene encodes CDR1 MNHNS and CDR2 SASEGT. This CDR3 is 15 amino acids long. The V and J ends lost 1 base and 7 bases, in that order; junction bases with no gene match: 4. In nucleotides, the CDR3 is TGTGCCAGCAGTGAAGGGACAGGGGGAATGCAGCCCCAGCATTTT. It is translated as CASSEGTGGMQPQHF.

The chain couples TRBV12-5 to TRBJ2-5; D may be TRBD2 (6 bases). This CDR3 spans 15 amino acids. V gave up 11 bases and J gave up 1 base, with 20 bases separating them. Germline assignment: CDR1 LGHNT and CDR2 FRNRAP. The DNA for the CDR3 is TGTGCTTGCTCACCGGGGGTAGGAGCCCAAGAGACCCAGTACTTC. Encoded protein: CACSPGVGAQETQYF.

The rearrangement joins TRBV14 to TRBJ2-3, with 7 bases identical to TRBD2. Per germline, CDR1 SGHDN and CDR2 FVKESK. Trimming cost V 0 bases and J 5 bases; bases outside gene matches: 8. This CDR3 is 16 amino acids long. The CDR3 DNA is TGTGCCAGCAGCCAAGATCGAGGGAGGGCAGTAGATACGCAGTATTTT. Amino acid sequence: CASSQDRGRAVDTQYF.

V is TRBV7-8 and J is TRBJ2-5; TRBD2 might be the D (6 bases). Per germline, CDR1 SGHVS and CDR2 FQNEAQ. The ends were cut back, 1 base at V and 5 bases at J, with 17 bases in the middle. The CDR3 sequence is 16 residues long. CDR3 in DNA: TGTGCCAGCAGCTTAGATGGTCTAGCGTTGGGTGAGACCCAGTACTTC. Its translation: CASSLDGLALGETQYF.

The V gene is TRBV5-6, the J gene TRBJ1-2; 8 bases agree with TRBD1. Trimming cost V 2 bases and J 6 bases; bases outside gene matches: 12. Per germline, CDR1 SGHDT and CDR2 YYEEEE. The CDR3 runs to 16 residues. The DNA for the CDR3 is TGTGCCAGCAGCTTCAGGGGGCATACAGAGCAGGATGGCTACACCTTC. Its protein product is CASSFRGHTEQDGYTF.

The sample holds one count of this clone. This chain links TRBV7-3 with TRBJ2-7; no definite D call. The V gene lost 2 bases and the J gene lost 6 bases, with 11 bases spanning the gap. CDR3 length equals 13 residues. CDR1 is SGHTA and CDR2 is FQGTGA in the germline V gene. The CDR3 protein is CASSLGTSGEQYF. CDR3 nucleotides: TGTGCCAGCAGCTTAGGTACGTCGGGCGAGCAGTACTTC.

This clone was recorded once. The chain combines TRBV27 with TRBJ1-1; D is uncertain. The CDR3 is made up of 12 amino acids. Trimming took off 7 bases at V and 2 bases at J, with 8 bases between the two ends. Germline CDR1 is MNHEY and CDR2 is SMNVEV (reference sequence). CDR3 nucleotides: TGTGCCAGCATCAACACAAACACTGAAGCTTTCTTT. It translates to CASINTNTEAFF.

This chain links TRBV2 with TRBJ2-1, with 9 nucleotides matching TRBD1. This CDR3 comprises 15 residues. Germline-derived CDR1 and CDR2 are SNHLY and FYNNEI. The trim removed 4 bases at V and 6 bases at J, leaving 7 bases unmatched. CDR3 region: CASSALGQGGNEQFF. CDR3 sequence (DNA): TGTGCCAGCAGTGCATTGGGACAGGGAGGCAATGAGCAGTTCTTC.

The chain joins TRBV29-1 to TRBJ1-1, with D maybe TRBD1 (5 bases). The V end was cut by 4 bases, the J end by 3 bases, with 12 bases between. This CDR3 is built from 13 residues. The germline CDR1 and CDR2 sequences are SQVTM and ANQGSEA. The CDR3 reads CSVAGGADTEAFF. CDR3 DNA: TGCAGCGTTGCCGGGGGAGCGGACACTGAAGCTTTCTTT.

J is TRBJ2-7 and V is TRBV28; the D gene is possibly TRBD1 (6 bases). The V gene's germline CDR1 is MDHEN and CDR2 SYDVKM. This CDR3 is built from 12 residues. With 2 bases removed from V and 7 bases from J, the gap between germline ends came to 9 bases. The CDR3 bases are TGTGCCAGCAGTTTAGACAGGTATGAGCAGTACTTC. Amino acid sequence: CASSLDRYEQYF.

V is TRBV9 and J is TRBJ2-1, with 11 bases matching TRBD2. The CDR3 length is 15 residues. Trimming at V came to 1 base and at J to 8 bases, leaving 5 bases not matched to a gene. Germline CDR1 is SGDLS and CDR2 is YYNGEE. CDR3 coding DNA: TGTGCCAGCAGCGTAAGAAGTAGCGGGAGGGATGAGCAGTTCTTC. This sequence encodes CASSVRSSGRDEQFF.

CDR3 bases: TGCGCCAGCAGCTTGACGGGAAACACCGGGGAGCTGTTTTTT. Protein: CASSLTGNTGELFF. V is TRBV5-1 and J is TRBJ2-2; D might be TRBD2 (5 bases). The V end lost 1 base, the J end lost 2 bases, and 6 bases lay between the germline ends. This CDR3 has 14 amino acids. The V gene's germline CDR1 is SGHRS and CDR2 YFSETQ.

This chain links TRBV29-1 with TRBJ2-1, with 9 bases that match TRBD2. The trim removed 7 bases at V and 8 bases at J, leaving 12 bases unmatched. The germline V gene has CDR1 SQVTM and CDR2 ANQGSEA. The CDR3 extends over 14 amino acids. The CDR3, as DNA: TGCAGCGCCCCTAGCGGGGCCCTAGGTCATGAGCAGTTCTTC. Translation: CSAPSGALGHEQFF.

The chain combines TRBV9 with TRBJ2-1; 7 bases agree with TRBD2. The germline V gene encodes CDR1 SGDLS and CDR2 YYNGEE. CDR3 length: 16 amino acids. The J segment lost 5 bases and the V segment lost 3 bases, leaving 11 bases of the junction unmatched. CDR3 in DNA: TGTGCCAGCAGCGGGGACTTGCGGGAGTTCGACAATGAGCAGTTCTTC. Its protein is CASSGDLREFDNEQFF. The whole variable domain, remainder taken from reference TRBV9 and TRBJ2-1, is DSGVTQTPKHLITATGQRVTLRCSPRSGDLSVYWYQQSLDQGLQFLIQYYNGEERAKGNILERFSAQQFPDLHSELNLSSLELGDSALYFCASSGDLREFDNEQFFGPGTRLTVL.

The rearrangement joins TRBV9 to TRBJ1-6, with D uncertain. This CDR3 is built from 16 residues. From germline, CDR1 is SGDLS and CDR2 YYNGEE. Trimming shortened V by 1 base and J by 5 bases, and 13 bases separated the two germline ends. The DNA for the CDR3 is TGTGCCAGCAGCGTAAAGGAGGACGGCCATAATTCACCCCTCCACTTT. Its translation: CASSVKEDGHNSPLHF.

The chain is built from TRBV6-1 and TRBJ2-7, with TRBD2 as a possible D gene (5 bases). The CDR3 covers 17 residues. Trimming removed 4 bases from V and 4 bases from J, with 23 bases in between. CDR1 MNHNS and CDR2 SASEGT come from the germline V gene. DNA for the CDR3: TGTGCCAGCAGTGGCGGGCTTAAACCGGGCGGTGTATACGAGCAGTACTTC. Its protein product is CASSGGLKPGGVYEQYF.

This chain joins TRBV2 and TRBJ2-2, with TRBD2 identical over 15 bases. This CDR3 comprises 18 residues. V shed 4 bases, J shed 2 bases, and the junction held 5 bases outside the gene matches. Germline-derived CDR1 and CDR2 are SNHLY and FYNNEI. In DNA form, the CDR3 reads TGTGCCAGCAGTGGGACTAGCGGGAGGGTTTTTAACACCGGGGAGCTGTTTTTT. Amino acids: CASSGTSGRVFNTGELFF.

The V and J genes are TRBV5-5 and TRBJ2-7; 7 bases are a match to TRBD1. V lost 1 base to trimming and J lost 1 base; unmatched junction nucleotides: 5. This CDR3 has 15 residues. CDR1 is SGHKS and CDR2 is YYEKEE in the germline V gene (reference sequence). In nucleotides, the CDR3 is TGTGCCAGCAGCTTGAGAGGACAGGCTTCCTACGAGCAGTACTTC. This translates into CASSLRGQASYEQYF.

J is TRBJ2-1 and V is TRBV6-5; the match to TRBD1 covers 7 bases. V shed 10 bases, J shed 7 bases, and the junction held 13 bases outside the gene matches. The CDR3 spans 14 residues. CDR1 and CDR2 (germline): MNHEY, SVGAGI. The CDR3 region has the DNA TGTGCCACTTCGCAAGGGACAGTTCATAATGAGCAGTTCTTC. Translated, it gives CATSQGTVHNEQFF.

Here the CDR3 reads CASSRQGGLRYEQFF. The CDR3 coding sequence is TGTGCCAGCTCGCGACAGGGAGGCTTACGATACGAGCAGTTCTTC. The chain employs TRBV18 and TRBJ2-1, with D possibly matching TRBD1 (7 bases). The CDR3 is 15 amino acids. The V gene's germline CDR1 is KGHSH and CDR2 LQKENI. The ends were cut back, 6 bases at V and 10 bases at J, with 22 bases in the middle.

The chain joins TRBV27 to TRBJ2-4; 10 bases line up with TRBD1. Germline V gives CDR1 MNHEY, CDR2 SMNVEV (reference sequence). J lost 7 bases, V lost 2 bases, and 2 bases had no gene match. This CDR3 comprises 14 residues. The CDR3 reads CASSLDRGRNIQYF. CDR3 DNA sequence: TGTGCCAGCAGTTTAGACAGGGGGCGCAACATTCAGTACTTC.

The gene calls are TRBV18 and TRBJ2-1, with 13 bases lining up with TRBD2. V was pared by 3 bases and J by 8 bases, with 10 bases of the junction left unmatched. Germline V gene data show CDR1 as KGHSH and CDR2 as LQKENI. CDR3 size: 17 residues. CDR3 in amino acids: CASSPTGGLAGDYEQFF. In DNA form, the CDR3 reads TGTGCCAGCTCACCCACGGGTGGACTAGCGGGAGATTATGAGCAGTTCTTC.

This rearrangement joins TRBV7-9 to TRBJ2-1; a possible D gene is TRBD2 (5 bases). Germline values: CDR1 SEHNR, CDR2 FQNEAQ (reference sequence). The CDR3 runs to 14 residues. V was clipped by 8 bases and J by 3 bases, with 14 bases between them. CDR3 coding DNA: TGTGCCAGCCAGCACGGAGGCCGCTACAATGAGCAGTTCTTC. It specifies CASQHGGRYNEQFF.

The chain combines TRBV6-5 with TRBJ2-7; D possibly corresponds to TRBD2 (5 bases). V lost 8 bases, J lost 4 bases, and 21 bases lay in between. Per the germline V gene, CDR1 is MNHEY and CDR2 is SVGAGI. CDR3 size: 15 residues. CDR3: CASVTPGSQVYEQYF. In nucleotides, the CDR3 is TGTGCCAGCGTTACCCCGGGAAGCCAGGTGTACGAGCAGTACTTC.

This rearrangement joins TRBV27 to TRBJ2-5, with 10 bases lining up with TRBD2. The germline V gene has CDR1 MNHEY and CDR2 SMNVEV (reference sequence). The CDR3 is 18 residues long. V shed 2 bases and J 5 bases; nucleotides not matched to a gene: 14. CDR3 loop: CASSLRFGLADLRETQYF. CDR3 DNA sequence: TGTGCCAGCAGTTTAAGGTTTGGACTAGCGGATCTCCGGGAGACCCAGTACTTC.

The CDR3 DNA is TGTGCCAGCAGCCAAGATCCAATCGCCGAACTAGCGGGAGTTTACAATGAGCAGTTCTTC. Amino acid sequence: CASSQDPIAELAGVYNEQFF. The chain joins TRBV3-1 (or the pseudogene TRBV3-2) to TRBJ2-1; 11 nucleotides agree with TRBD2. V lost 0 bases and J lost 4; bases outside the gene matches: 14. The CDR3 has 20 amino acids. Germline CDR1 is LGHDT and CDR2 is YNNKEL (reference sequence).

The chain recombines TRBV29-1 with TRBJ2-7; TRBD2 agrees at 10 bases. The CDR3 totals 14 residues. The V and J ends lost 6 bases and 5 bases, in that order; junction bases with no gene match: 10. Per germline, CDR1 SQVTM and CDR2 ANQGSEA. This chain's CDR3 is CSVAPSGRGNEQYF. The CDR3, as DNA: TGCAGCGTAGCCCCTAGCGGGAGAGGGAACGAGCAGTACTTC.

The chain carries TRBV10-3 and TRBJ2-1; D remains unclear. The germline CDR1 and CDR2 sequences are ENHRY and SYGVKD. V lost 6 bases, J lost 6 bases, and 12 bases lay in between. The CDR3 sequence is 13 residues long. In nucleotides, the CDR3 is TGTGCCATCAGGGGTGACTTCCTCAATGAGCAGTTCTTC. This sequence encodes CAIRGDFLNEQFF.

The chain employs TRBV6-2 or TRBV6-3 and TRBJ2-7, with 13 bases identical to TRBD2. The CDR3 extends over 16 amino acids. The ends lost 5 bases at V and 6 bases at J; junction bases unmatched: 10. Germline CDR1 and CDR2: MNHEY and SVGEGT. The DNA of the CDR3 is TGTGCCAGCAGTCAGGGGCGTGGACTAGCGGGAGCCGAGCAGTACTTC. It specifies CASSQGRGLAGAEQYF.

The rearrangement links TRBV7-8 to TRBJ1-1; TRBD1 might be the D (5 bases). CDR1 is SGHVS and CDR2 is FQNEAQ in the germline V gene. This CDR3 region has 14 residues. Between the trimmed V and J ends, which lost 6 bases and 0 bases, there was a span of 11 bases. Here the CDR3 DNA reads TGTGCCAGCAGTCGCAGGGAAATGAACACTGAAGCTTTCTTT. Translated, it gives CASSRREMNTEAFF.